These 26 T cell receptor beta chains were all obtained from the same sample, sequenced in a study of glioma-infiltrating T cells. Using RNA template, CDR3s of TCR alpha and beta were amplified with iRepertoire arm-PCR. TCRdb analysed the multiplex PCR reads with MiXCR anew, one entry per CDR3 protein. The table lists under 150,000 distinct CDR3 sequences, around 42% of them singletons. Sequencing was carried out using glioma tissue, nonneoplastic brain tissue, or PBMCs (not recorded which). The receptors shown here come from a human donor with low-grade glioma or glioblastoma, undergoing nonglioma brain surgery, or in good health (not recorded which).

Only a few counts were recorded for this clonotype. Here the CDR3 reads CASSYSMTGANVLTF. The CDR3 region has the DNA TGTGCCAGCAGTTACTCGATGACTGGGGCCAACGTCCTGACTTTC. V gene TRBV6-6 combines with J gene TRBJ2-6; no definite D call. Germline CDR1 and CDR2: MNHNY and SVGAGI (reference sequence). The V gene lost 0 bases and the J gene lost 2 bases, with 5 bases spanning the gap. CDR3 size: 15 residues.

In its sample, this clonotype was seen a few times. The chain recombines TRBV7-9 with TRBJ1-1, with TRBD1 as a possible D gene (5 bases). V gave up 4 bases and J gave up 0 bases, with 6 bases separating them. CDR3 length: 13 residues. The germline V gene has CDR1 SEHNR and CDR2 FQNEAQ (reference sequence). The CDR3: CASSSTVNTEAFF. For the CDR3, the DNA is TGTGCCAGCAGCTCGACAGTGAACACTGAAGCTTTCTTT.

This clonotype was found a few times. The chain joins TRBV6-2 or TRBV6-3 to TRBJ2-7; 8 bases agree with TRBD2. The J call is uncertain, as TRBJ2-1 better fits the DNA end. This CDR3 is 17 amino acids long. Germline V gives CDR1 MNHEY, CDR2 SVGEGT. The CDR3 protein is CASSQLAASGSYNEQFF. The CDR3 DNA reads as TGTGCCAGCAGTCAACTCGCGGCTAGCGGGTCTTACAATGAGCAGTTCTTC.

This clonotype was counted a few times. The chain joins TRBV20-1 to TRBJ2-3; TRBD2 is a possible D gene (6 bases). Per the germline V gene, CDR1 is DFQATT and CDR2 is SNEGSKA (reference sequence). The CDR3 is made up of 15 amino acids. The V end was cut by 6 bases, the J end by 2 bases, with 18 bases between. The CDR3 DNA reads as TGCAGTGCACCGGGACTGCCACAGAACACAGATACGCAGTATTTT. Amino acid sequence: CSAPGLPQNTDTQYF.

This clonotype was seen a handful of times. A clone one base away is much larger, so this may be a read error. The chain couples TRBV12-3 or TRBV12-4 to TRBJ1-1; D call uncertain. Trimming stripped 3 bases from V and 4 bases from J, with 3 bases between. This CDR3 spans 11 amino acids. In DNA, the CDR3 is TGTGCCAGCAGTTTTAGCACTGAAGCTTTCTTT. Its translation: CASSFSTEAFF.

This clonotype was seen a handful of times. The genes are TRBV6-1 and TRBJ2-1, with D possibly being TRBD2 (6 bases). The CDR3 runs 15 residues. Germline V CDR1 and CDR2: MNHNS, SASEGT. V dropped 10 bases and J dropped 4 bases, with 20 bases sitting between them. CDR3 loop: CAISGGSAAYNEQFF. CDR3 bases: TGTGCCATTTCTGGGGGGAGTGCCGCATACAATGAGCAGTTCTTC.

There are a few counts of this clonotype. This chain uses TRBV5-4 with TRBJ2-1, with a possible D match to TRBD2 (5 bases). Germline lookup yields CDR1 SGHNT and CDR2 YYREEE (reference sequence). The CDR3 is 15 amino acids. Trimming cost V 4 bases and J 6 bases, with 17 bases left between them. In nucleotides, the CDR3 is TGTGCCAGCAGCGCAACGCTTGAGGGCGGCAATGAGCAGTTCTTC. Encoded protein: CASSATLEGGNEQFF.

A remark on this clonotype: Relative to the germline gene, one junction end is altered; a read error may explain this. The J gene is TRBJ2-3, the V gene TRBV20-1, with 12 bases aligning to TRBD2. Per germline, CDR1 DFQATT and CDR2 SNEGSKA (reference sequence). The CDR3 runs to 15 residues. CDR3 sequence (DNA): TGCAGTGCTGCCCGACTAGCGGGGGACACAGATACGAAGTATTTT. Translated, it gives CSAARLAGDTDTKYF.

V and J are TRBV6-2 or TRBV6-3 and TRBJ2-4; the D gene is possibly TRBD1 (5 bases). V was trimmed by 2 bases and J by 0 bases, leaving 20 bases between them. The CDR3 sequence is 19 residues long. Looked up from germline, CDR1 is MNHEY and CDR2 is SVGEGT. CDR3 sequence: CASSYDMAGQALAKNIQYF. For the CDR3, the DNA is TGTGCCAGCAGTTACGACATGGCAGGGCAGGCCCTAGCCAAAAACATTCAGTACTTC.

The rearrangement uses TRBV20-1 and TRBJ1-1, with D possibly being TRBD1 (5 bases). The CDR3 totals 14 residues. Between the trimmed V and J ends, which lost 5 bases and 7 bases, there was a span of 20 bases. Germline lookup yields CDR1 DFQATT and CDR2 SNEGSKA (reference sequence). The CDR3 protein is CSAPLTANLVEAFF. Here the CDR3 DNA reads TGCAGTGCTCCCTTGACAGCTAATCTAGTTGAAGCTTTCTTT.

The CDR3 region has the DNA TGTGCCAGCAGTCAGAAGACTAGGGGCCAAGAGACCCAGTACTTC. It encodes CASSQKTRGQETQYF. The chain links TRBV12-3 or TRBV12-4 to TRBJ2-5; TRBD2 might be the D (6 bases). This CDR3 region has 15 residues. V lost 5 bases and J lost 1, with 14 bases in between.

The chain is built from TRBV5-1 and TRBJ2-1, with 8 bases that match TRBD1. The germline gives CDR1 SGHRS, CDR2 YFSETQ. V lost 5 bases to trimming and J lost 2 bases; unmatched junction nucleotides: 6. The CDR3 consists of 15 residues. The CDR3 sequence: CASRRGQGPYNEQFF. The CDR3 DNA reads TGCGCCAGCAGAAGAGGACAGGGACCCTACAATGAGCAGTTCTTC. The full variable domain, rest sourced from reference TRBV5-1 and TRBJ2-1, is KAGVTQTPRYLIKTRGQQVTLSCSPISGHRSVSWYQQTPGQGLQFLFEYFSETQRNKGNFPGRFSGRQFSNSRSEMNVSTLELGDSALYLCASRRGQGPYNEQFFGPGTRLTVL.

This chain links TRBV7-2 with TRBJ1-1, with D unresolved. The CDR3 has 13 residues. The germline V gene has CDR1 SGHTA and CDR2 FQGNSA. Trimming left V 4 bases short and J 6 bases short, with 12 bases between. CDR3: CASSSYVAPEAFF. CDR3 DNA: TGTGCCAGCAGCTCATACGTGGCCCCTGAAGCTTTCTTT.

This clonotype occurred many times. CDR3 nucleotide sequence: TGTGCCGTGAAGGACGTAACTGAAGCTTTCTTT. Translating gives CAVKDVTEAFF. The chain joins TRBV6-1 to TRBJ1-1; D call uncertain. There are 11 residues in the CDR3. Germline V gene data show CDR1 as MNHNS and CDR2 as SASEGT. V lost 11 bases and J 5 bases, leaving 12 bases between the germline ends.

The rearrangement links TRBV29-1 to TRBJ2-7, with no clear D. This CDR3 spans 12 amino acids. Germline CDR1 is SQVTM and CDR2 is ANQGSEA. Trimming cost V 4 bases and J 1 base, with 8 bases left between them. The CDR3 region is CSVVVPSYEQYF. The CDR3 DNA follows: TGCAGCGTTGTCGTCCCTTCCTACGAGCAGTACTTC.

This clonotype showed up just a few times. The chain is built from TRBV6-6 and TRBJ2-1; TRBD2 matches 10 bases. The CDR3 spans 19 residues. Trimming removed 2 bases from V and 0 bases from J; junction bases left unmatched: 10. The V gene's germline CDR1 is MNHNY and CDR2 SVGAGI (reference sequence). The chain's CDR3 is CASSYELAGVQSSYNEQFF. Here the CDR3 DNA reads TGTGCCAGCAGTTACGAGCTAGCGGGAGTACAGAGCTCCTACAATGAGCAGTTCTTC.

At least ten counts were recorded for this clonotype. The chain combines TRBV15 with TRBJ2-3; 8 bases agree with TRBD1. The CDR3 consists of 15 residues. V trimming: 4 bases; J trimming: 4 bases; junction bases outside the gene matches: 7. Germline assignment: CDR1 LNHNV and CDR2 YYDKDF (reference sequence). CDR3 DNA sequence: TGTGCCACCAGCAAGGGCCAGGGGGCGGCAGATACGCAGTATTTT. It specifies CATSKGQGAADTQYF.

The table lists this clonotype with a few counts. This rearrangement joins TRBV20-1 to TRBJ1-1; D unresolved. The germline V and J ends were trimmed by 1 base and 3 bases, with 9 bases remaining between them. The CDR3 length is 13 residues. CDR1 and CDR2 from the germline V gene are DFQATT and SNEGSKA (reference sequence). The CDR3 loop is CSARVHRDTEAFF. The CDR3 DNA sequence: TGCAGTGCTAGAGTTCATAGGGACACTGAAGCTTTCTTT.

This clonotype came up a few times. The chain joins TRBV20-1 to TRBJ2-7; tentative D call: TRBD2 (7 bases). This CDR3 region has 13 residues. V lost 1 base and J 5 bases, leaving 12 bases between the germline ends. Germline V gene sequence: CDR1 DFQATT, CDR2 SNEGSKA (reference sequence). Written as DNA, the CDR3 is TGCAGTGCTAGAGGAGGGGGGGCGAACGAGCAGTACTTC. This translates into CSARGGGANEQYF.

This rearrangement joins TRBV4-2 to TRBJ2-7; the D gene is possibly TRBD1 (5 bases). CDR3 length: 14 residues. Germline V gene lookup returns CDR1 LGHNA and CDR2 YNFKEQ. Trimming left V 0 bases short and J 2 bases short, with 8 bases between. CDR3 sequence (DNA): TGTGCCAGCAGCCAAGAAACAGGCCCCTACGAGCAGTACTTC. Translating it yields CASSQETGPYEQYF.

This chain uses TRBV7-2 with TRBJ2-7; D uncertain. Germline loops: CDR1 SGHTA, CDR2 FQGNSA. V was pared by 0 bases and J by 4 bases, with 7 bases between. The CDR3 totals 13 residues. The CDR3 protein is CASSLANGYEQYF. The CDR3 DNA is TGTGCCAGCAGCTTAGCCAACGGGTACGAGCAGTACTTC.

This clonotype was observed once. The chain employs TRBV2 and TRBJ1-6, with a possible D match to TRBD1 (5 bases). The CDR3 contains 14 residues. The germline V and J ends were trimmed by 6 bases and 5 bases, with 11 bases remaining between them. Germline CDR1 and CDR2: SNHLY and FYNNEI. CDR3 in amino acids: CASSRTFDNSPLHF. The CDR3 nucleotides read TGTGCCAGCAGCAGGACATTTGATAATTCACCCCTCCACTTT.

The chain couples TRBV7-9 to TRBJ2-5; D is ambiguous. The CDR3 loop spans 14 amino acids. Germline CDR1 SEHNR, CDR2 FQNEAQ (reference sequence). Trimming took off 5 bases at V and 0 bases at J, with 10 bases between the two ends. The CDR3 DNA follows: TGTGCCAGCAGCGATACTCCTAACCAAGAGACCCAGTACTTC. Translation gives CASSDTPNQETQYF.

The chain is built from TRBV5-1 and TRBJ2-7; D call uncertain. The CDR3 loop spans 13 amino acids. V lost 0 bases and J 3 bases, leaving 7 bases between the germline ends. Germline V gene sequence: CDR1 SGHRS, CDR2 YFSETQ. Written as DNA, the CDR3 is TGCGCCAGCAGCTTGGAGAGAAGCTACGAGCAGTACTTC. Its protein product is CASSLERSYEQYF.

About this clonotype: This may stem from a read error, because a much larger clone lies one nucleotide away. This sequence joins TRBV27 and TRBJ2-7; no firm D call. This CDR3 spans 12 amino acids. The germline gives CDR1 MNHEY, CDR2 SMNVEV (reference sequence). The V gene lost 4 bases and the J gene lost 6 bases, with 10 bases spanning the gap. CDR3 sequence (DNA): TGTGCCAGCAGTTCCACTGGTTCCGAGCAGTACTTC. Amino acids: CASSSTGSEQYF.

This chain connects TRBV2 to TRBJ2-5; D might be TRBD2 (6 bases). Per germline, CDR1 SNHLY and CDR2 FYNNEI. This CDR3 spans 15 amino acids. The V end lost 8 bases, the J end lost 3 bases, and 19 bases lay between the germline ends. CDR3 protein: CASLTLADTKETQYF. CDR3 nucleotide sequence: TGTGCCAGCTTGACATTAGCGGACACCAAAGAGACCCAGTACTTC.